The rows below give T cell receptor beta chains drawn from one sample of a study of blood T cell repertoires in COVID-19. Libraries were prepared by immunoSEQ multiplex PCR; TCRdb keeps only in-frame clonotypes and omits some of them. The sample comprises more than 35,000 clones, 89% of which are singletons, and around 6.2% rests with the top ten. The specimen was peripheral blood. The receptor source for this set is a human donor in a cohort sampled during active COVID-19. The CDR3 runs from the conserved cysteine through the conserved F or W. D genes are given only for firm matches. Clone sizes are given selectively: once, few, many, or a class where the clone is expanded.

j_call | clone_size | v_call | d_call | cdr3_length | cdr3_nt | cdr3_aa
TRBJ2-4 | NA | TRBV5-1 | TRBD1 | 15 | TGCGCCAGCAGCTTGGATGACAGGGTAAAAAACATTCAGTACTTC | CASSLDDRVKNIQYF
TRBJ2-3 | NA | TRBV4-2 | TRBD2 | 18 | TGTGCCAGCAGCCAAGATTGGCTAGCGGGAGTCACCACAGATACGCAGTATTTT | CASSQDWLAGVTTDTQYF
TRBJ2-2 | NA | TRBV4-3 | TRBD2 | 18 | TGCGCCAGCAGCCGCGATTTTAGCGGGGGGGTAAACACCGGGGAGCTGTTTTTT | CASSRDFSGGVNTGELFF
TRBJ2-1 | NA | TRBV5-4 | NA | 14 | TGTGCCAGCAGCCCCGGACAACTCTACAATGAGCAGTTCTTC | CASSPGQLYNEQFF
TRBJ2-3 | NA | TRBV27 | TRBD2 | 16 | TGTGCCAGCAGCCGACTAGCGGGGGCCAGTGTGGATACGCAGTATTTT | CASSRLAGASVDTQYF
TRBJ2-1 | NA | TRBV7-9 | NA | 15 | TGTGCCAGCACCTTTGGGGGAGGCCCAAACAATGAGCAGTTCTTC | CASTFGGGPNNEQFF
TRBJ2-3 | NA | TRBV6-1 | NA | 15 | TGTGCCAGCAGTGAAATGGGGCACTTCACAGATACGCAGTATTTT | CASSEMGHFTDTQYF
TRBJ1-6 | NA | TRBV3-1/TRBV3-2 | TRBD1 | 16 | TGTGCCAGCAGCCAAGCTCCCGGGACAGGAGATTCACCCCTCCACTTT | CASSQAPGTGDSPLHF
TRBJ1-2 | NA | TRBV7-2 | TRBD1 | 15 | TGTGCCAGCAGCCCCGGACAGGGGGAGAATAATGGCTACACCTTC | CASSPGQGENNGYTF
TRBJ2-1 | once | TRBV30 | TRBD2 | 15 | TGTGCCTGGAGGGGACTAGCGGGCTACTACAATGAGCAGTTCTTC | CAWRGLAGYYNEQFF
TRBJ2-7 | NA | TRBV9 | NA | 15 | TGTGCCAGCAGCGTAGTCGGAAACAGGGGGGGCGAGCAGTACTTC | CASSVVGNRGGEQYF
TRBJ2-7 | NA | TRBV5-1 | TRBD1 | 14 | TGCGCCAGCAGCTTGGGAGGGACAGATAACGAGCAGTACTTC | CASSLGGTDNEQYF
TRBJ1-1 | NA | TRBV5-1 | NA | 12 | TGCGCCAGCAGCTTGGAAGTAGGGAGGGCTTTCTTT | CASSLEVGRAFF
TRBJ1-4 | once | TRBV28 | NA | 13 | TGTGCCAGCAGCCCGTCCGAGCCAGGAAAACTGTTTTTT | CASSPSEPGKLFF
TRBJ1-4 | NA | TRBV5-1 | TRBD1 | 15 | TGCGCCAGCAGCACCGGGACAGCAACTAATGAAAAACTGTTTTTT | CASSTGTATNEKLFF
TRBJ2-5 | NA | TRBV4-1 | NA | 15 | TGCGCCAGCAGCCATCCCCAGGGGCTCCAAGAGACCCAGTACTTC | CASSHPQGLQETQYF
TRBJ1-4 | NA | TRBV9 | NA | 15 | TGTGCCAGCAGCCTCGAGGGACACCATGCTGAAAAACTGTTTTTT | CASSLEGHHAEKLFF
TRBJ2-7 | once | TRBV18 | NA | 14 | TGTGCCAGCTCACCATCACCGCGTCGAGCGGAGCAGTACTTC | CASSPSPRRAEQYF
TRBJ1-1 | NA | TRBV19 | NA | 16 | TGTGCCAGTAGTATAGATCTTCTGACACCGAACACTGAAGCTTTCTTT | CASSIDLLTPNTEAFF
TRBJ2-7 | NA | TRBV5-1 | TRBD1 | 14 | TGCGCCAGCACCCCCTCGGGACAGCTCTACGAGCAGTACTTC | CASTPSGQLYEQYF
TRBJ2-3 | NA | TRBV15 | TRBD1 | 16 | TGTGCCACCAGCCCTAGGGACAGGGAAAGCACAGATACGCAGTATTTT | CATSPRDRESTDTQYF
TRBJ2-1 | few | TRBV6-1 | NA | 15 | TGTGCCAGCAGTGACGGCATAGCGTTCCTAAATGAGCAGTTCTTC | CASSDGIAFLNEQFF
TRBJ1-2 | NA | TRBV12-5 | NA | 13 | TGTGCTAGTGGTTTGATAGGGCAGGGTGGCTACACCTTC | CASGLIGQGGYTF
TRBJ1-3 | NA | TRBV5-4 | NA | 11 | TGTGCCAGCAGCTTGGGCACGCAGGTATATTTT | CASSLGTQVYF
TRBJ2-3 | NA | TRBV13 | TRBD2 | 16 | TGTGCCAGCAGCCAAACGACTAGCCTAAGGAGAGATACGCAGTATTTT | CASSQTTSLRRDTQYF
TRBJ1-2 | NA | TRBV6-2/TRBV6-3 | NA | 13 | TGTGCCAGCAGCGACGGAGTGGGCTATGGCTACACCTTC | CASSDGVGYGYTF
TRBJ2-2 | NA | TRBV7-2 | TRBD1 | 16 | TGTGCCAGCAGACGAGGGGGGACAGGGAACACCGGGGAGCTGTTTTTT | CASRRGGTGNTGELFF
TRBJ2-2 | NA | TRBV19 | NA | 16 | TGTGCCAGTACCAAGCACAGAGGGCCCAACACCGGGGAGCTGTTTTTT | CASTKHRGPNTGELFF
TRBJ2-7 | NA | TRBV3-1/TRBV3-2 | NA | 12 | TGTGCCAGCAGCCAAGTCGGAACGGGGCAGTACTTC | CASSQVGTGQYF
TRBJ2-1 | NA | TRBV5-4 | NA | 15 | TGTGCCAGCAGCTTGGGTGCGGGGTCCTACAATGAGCAGTTCTTC | CASSLGAGSYNEQFF
TRBJ2-1 | NA | TRBV13 | TRBD2 | 15 | TGTGCCAGCAGCTTAGGACTAGCGGACTACAATGAGCAGTTCTTC | CASSLGLADYNEQFF
TRBJ2-5 | NA | TRBV3-1/TRBV3-2 | TRBD1 | 14 | TGTGCCAGCAGCCTTCGGGACAGCCAAGAGACCCAGTACTTC | CASSLRDSQETQYF
TRBJ2-2 | NA | TRBV5-1 | TRBD2 | 16 | TGCGCCAGCAGCTTGGGACTAGCGGGAGAGGTCGGGGAGCTGTTTTTT | CASSLGLAGEVGELFF
TRBJ1-3 | NA | TRBV2 | NA | 17 | TGTGCCAGCAGTGAAGCAGCCTCAACTACCTCTGGAAACACCATATATTTT | CASSEAASTTSGNTIYF
TRBJ2-7 | NA | TRBV18 | NA | 14 | TGTGCCAGCTCCTCCGGGACAACCTCCTACGAGCAGTACTTC | CASSSGTTSYEQYF
TRBJ2-3 | NA | TRBV28 | NA | 16 | TGTGCCAGCAGTTTGGCCGTAAGGGGGATCACAGATACGCAGTATTTT | CASSLAVRGITDTQYF
TRBJ1-3 | NA | TRBV9 | NA | 10 | TGTGCCAGCGGGGGGGACACCATATATTTT | CASGGDTIYF
TRBJ2-5 | NA | TRBV24-1 | NA | 16 | TGTGCCACCAGTGATCGACGGGACCAAACAGGGGAGACCCAGTACTTC | CATSDRRDQTGETQYF
TRBJ2-1 | NA | TRBV11-2 | TRBD2 | 18 | TGTGCCAGCAGCTCAAGGGTGGCTAGCGGGAGTTATTACAATGAGCAGTTCTTC | CASSSRVASGSYYNEQFF
TRBJ2-7 | NA | TRBV5-4 | TRBD2 | 14 | TGTGCCAGCAGCTTGGAGGGGACTAGAAACGAGCAGTACTTC | CASSLEGTRNEQYF
TRBJ1-5 | NA | TRBV7-6 | NA | 15 | TGTGCCAGCAGCCCTGCGGGGCCCCAGAATCAGCCCCAGCATTTT | CASSPAGPQNQPQHF